This T cell receptor beta chain was documented in a study of Graves' ophthalmopathy and Graves' hyperthyroidism. The authors amplified TCR beta CDR3 regions from RNA transcripts. HTBI primers were used in a first-round RT-PCR, which preceded a second-round multiplex PCR. TCRdb called the multiplex PCR reads again in MiXCR, with one record for every CDR3 protein. The sample includes 200,000 to 250,000 distinct CDR3 sequences, about 22% of them seen just once. Deletions cut 2 bases from V and 3 bases from J, with 20 bases between. CDR3 length equals 17 residues. CDR1 SNHLY and CDR2 FYNNEI come from the germline V gene. Ten or more counts support this clonotype.

This chain links TRBV2 with TRBJ2-7; possibly TRBD1 or TRBD2 for D (7 bases each). The clonotype originates from a woman aged 50 to 60 with Graves' ophthalmopathy. Sequenced input: peripheral blood. CDR3 sequence reads: CASSENRGLGGSYEQYF. CDR3 bases: TGTGCCAGCAGTGAAAATAGGGGGCTTGGCGGGAGCTACGAGCAGTACTTC.